This TCR beta chain appears in the sequencing data of a study of T cell responses to AZD1222 COVID-19 vaccine. Trimming at V came to 7 bases and at J to 5 bases, leaving 5 bases not matched to a gene. There are 15 residues in the CDR3. CDR1 LNHDA and CDR2 SQIVND come from the germline V gene (reference sequence). Profiling relied on immunoSEQ multiplex PCR, and the TCRdb table lists in-frame clones only, not all of them. The sample consists of about 93,000 clones, 80% to 90% of them appearing once. This sequence was found in an adult who received the AZD1222 COVID-19 vaccine. V and J are TRBV19 and TRBJ1-6, with TRBD1 matching over 10 bases. Source: peripheral blood, taken 28 days after the second AZD1222 dose. CDR3 coding DNA: TGTGCCAGTACCCTCGGGACAGGGGATAATTCACCCCTCCACTTT. The encoded protein is CASTLGTGDNSPLHF.